This TCR beta chain was captured in a study of CD8 T cells in Susac syndrome. Random-hexamer reverse transcription was applied to roughly 0.45 to 1 ug RNA. One entry per CDR3 protein results from TCRdb running MiXCR on the immunoSEQ multiplex PCR reads. The profile covers about 47,000 distinct CDR3 sequences, with around 92% appearing a single time and around 0.38% taken by the ten largest. Healthy donors, matched for age and sex, constituted the control group. The source of this sequence is a human donor in good health. Sequenced material: CD8+ T cells from PBMCs.

The CDR3 sequence is CASTPSGSSTDTQYF. CDR3 DNA sequence: TGTGCCAGCACACCAAGCGGGAGTAGCACAGATACGCAGTATTTT. This rearrangement joins TRBV2 to TRBJ2-3; 8 bases are shared with TRBD2. Germline loops: CDR1 SNHLY, CDR2 FYNNEI. This CDR3 has 15 residues. After removal of 7 bases from V and 0 bases from J, the junction contained 6 bases not matched to a gene.